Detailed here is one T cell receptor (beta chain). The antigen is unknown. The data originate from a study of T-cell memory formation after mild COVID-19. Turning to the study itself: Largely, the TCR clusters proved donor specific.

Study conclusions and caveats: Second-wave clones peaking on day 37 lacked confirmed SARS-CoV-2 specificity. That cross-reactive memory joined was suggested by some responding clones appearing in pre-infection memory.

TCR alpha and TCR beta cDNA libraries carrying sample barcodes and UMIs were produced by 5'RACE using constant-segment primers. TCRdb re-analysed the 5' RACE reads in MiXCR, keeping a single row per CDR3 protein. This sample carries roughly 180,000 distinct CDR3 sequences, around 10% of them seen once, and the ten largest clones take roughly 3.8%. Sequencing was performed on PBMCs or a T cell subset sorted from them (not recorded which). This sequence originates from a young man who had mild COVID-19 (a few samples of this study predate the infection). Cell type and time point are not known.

CDR3: CASSYSGGASPYEQYV. The CDR3, as DNA: TGTGCCAGCAGTTACTCGGGGGGGGCCTCTCCCTACGAGCAGTACGTC. The genes are TRBV6-6 and TRBJ2-7; possibly TRBD2 for D (7 bases). V gave up 0 bases and J gave up 2 bases, with 14 bases separating them. CDR3 length: 16 amino acids. In germline, CDR1 is MNHNY, CDR2 SVGAGI (reference sequence).